Each of the 17 T cell receptor beta chains below was sequenced from the same sample in a study of molecular identifiers for immune sequencing clone quantification. Each CDR3 protein gets one entry after TCRdb re-called the PCR reads with MiXCR. The profile shows 9,500 to 10,000 distinct CDR3 sequences, approximately 19% of them singletons. Material: naive CD8+ T cells from blood, with Jurkat cell RNA spiked in. Regarding subset: FACS-sorted CD8+CD4-CCR7+CD45RA+ naive T cells. The receptors were gathered from a human donor in good health. Some libraries in this study had Jurkat cell RNA spiked in.

This clonotype has only a few counts. This may come from a read error, since a much larger clone is one base off. The J gene is TRBJ1-4, the V gene TRBV27; 7 nucleotides match TRBD1. V was clipped by 5 bases and J by 8 bases; unmatched bases: 17. Germline V lookup: CDR1 MNHEY, CDR2 SMNVEV (reference sequence). The CDR3 has 17 amino acids. The CDR3 nucleotides are TGTGCCAGCAGTCCAGAATCCGGGACAGCATGGAGAGAAAAACTGTTTTTT. It translates to CASSPESGTAWREKLFF.

This clonotype ranks as medium-sized (0.01 to 0.1%). V usage is TRBV20-1 and J usage is TRBJ2-7; D uncertain. Germline V lookup: CDR1 DFQATT, CDR2 SNEGSKA (reference sequence). CDR3 size: 13 residues. The germline V and J ends were trimmed by 0 bases and 3 bases, with 9 bases remaining between them. CDR3 sequence reads: CSARDQMSYEQYF. The DNA of the CDR3 is TGCAGTGCTAGAGATCAAATGAGCTACGAGCAGTACTTC.

This clonotype was seen repeatedly, ten times or more. The genes are TRBV19 and TRBJ2-2, with 14 nucleotides matching TRBD2. Per the germline V gene, CDR1 is LNHDA and CDR2 is SQIVND (reference sequence). The CDR3 is made up of 18 amino acids. V dropped 5 bases and J dropped 6; count of bases not matched to a gene: 11. CDR3 bases: TGTGCCAGTAGTCCGGGACTAGCGGGGGACCATCCGGCCGGGGAGCTGTTTTTT. It encodes CASSPGLAGDHPAGELFF.

This clonotype was seen at least ten times. The V call is TRBV5-4, the J call TRBJ1-2; 7 bases agree with TRBD1. The CDR3 runs 14 residues. Trimming at V came to 5 bases and at J to 6 bases, leaving 10 bases not matched to a gene. Germline CDR1 reads SGHNT; CDR2 reads YYREEE (reference sequence). The CDR3 loop is CASRSPEGAHGYTF. CDR3 nucleotide sequence: TGTGCCAGCAGGAGCCCGGAGGGGGCCCATGGCTACACCTTC. Using reference TRBV5-4 and TRBJ1-2 for the parts outside the CDR3, the full variable domain is ETGVTQSPTHLIKTRGQQVTLRCSSQSGHNTVSWYQQALGQGPQFIFQYYREEENGRGNFPPRFSGLQFPNYSSELNVNALELDDSALYLCASRSPEGAHGYTFGSGTRLTVV.

This clonotype was seen a few times. The chain joins TRBV13 to TRBJ2-5; TRBD2 matches at 13 bases. The germline V gene has CDR1 PRHDT and CDR2 FYEKMQ (reference sequence). V lost 4 bases to trimming and J lost 2 bases; unmatched junction nucleotides: 7. The CDR3 is 17 amino acids. CDR3 coding DNA: TGTGCCAGCAGCTCCCCGACTAGCGGGGGGCCTCAAGAGACCCAGTACTTC. This codes for CASSSPTSGGPQETQYF. Full variable domain (missing parts from reference TRBV13 and TRBJ2-5): AAGVIQSPRHLIKEKRETATLKCYPIPRHDTVYWYQQGPGQDPQFLISFYEKMQSDKGSIPDRFSAQQFSDYHSELNMSSLELGDSALYFCASSSPTSGGPQETQYFGPGTRLLVL.

This clonotype came up many times. This chain joins TRBV5-8 and TRBJ2-2, with D possibly matching TRBD2 (5 bases). The CDR3 has 16 amino acids. Germline-derived CDR1 and CDR2 are SGHTS and YDEGEE. V gave up 4 bases and J gave up 6 bases, with 19 bases separating them. In DNA, the CDR3 is TGTGCCAGCAGCCCGCGCGGCCGCGGGTCCTCCGGGGAGCTGTTTTTT. Its translation is CASSPRGRGSSGELFF.

CDR3 in amino acids: CASSPSPRPDTQYF. CDR3 nucleotide sequence: TGCGCCAGCAGCCCCTCTCCCAGGCCAGATACGCAGTATTTT. The chain recombines TRBV4-1 with TRBJ2-3; no clear D. Germline V gene data show CDR1 as MGHRA and CDR2 as YSYEKL. This CDR3 is built from 14 residues. The V gene lost 4 bases and the J gene lost 4 bases, with 12 bases spanning the gap.

Sample share makes this clonotype medium-sized. The J gene is TRBJ2-7, the V gene TRBV4-1, with D uncertain. V was pared by 4 bases and J by 4 bases, with 11 bases between. Germline CDR1 MGHRA, CDR2 YSYEKL. The CDR3 contains 13 residues. DNA for the CDR3: TGCGCCAGCAGCCCCGAAAGGGCGTACGAGCAGTACTTC. This codes for CASSPERAYEQYF.

This clonotype is deemed medium-sized (0.01 to 0.1%). The CDR3 sequence is CASSHWDSNQPQHF. CDR3 coding DNA: TGTGCCAGCAGCCATTGGGACAGCAATCAGCCCCAGCATTTT. This chain joins TRBV3-1 and TRBJ1-5; a weak D match, TRBD1 (5 bases). This CDR3 has 14 amino acids. Between the trimmed V and J ends, which lost 3 bases and 1 base, there was a span of 7 bases. From germline, CDR1 is LGHDT and CDR2 YNNKEL (reference sequence). Together with reference TRBV3-1 and TRBJ1-5, the CDR3 gives the full variable domain: DTAVSQTPKYLVTQMGNDKSIKCEQNLGHDTMYWYKQDSKKFLKIMFSYNNKELIINETVPNRFSPKSPDKAHLNLHINSLELGDSAVYFCASSHWDSNQPQHFGDGTRLSIL.

Note on this clonotype: A much larger clonotype is one base distant, so this may be a read error. The V call is TRBV12-3 or TRBV12-4, the J call TRBJ2-3, with D perhaps assigned TRBD1 or TRBD2 (5 bases each). This CDR3 has 14 amino acids. Trimming shortened V by 6 bases and J by 2 bases, and 12 bases separated the two germline ends. Written as DNA, the CDR3 is TGTGCCAGCAGCCCCGGGACGGACACAGATACGCAGTATTTT. Its protein is CASSPGTDTDTQYF.

The chain employs TRBV4-3 and TRBJ1-4, with unresolved D. The CDR3 contains 13 residues. The V gene's germline CDR1 is LGHNA and CDR2 YSLEER. Trimming pared 0 bases from V and 8 bases from J, leaving 7 bases between. In DNA form, the CDR3 reads TGCGCCAGCAGCCAAGAAGGCGAGGAAAAACTGTTTTTT. This translates into CASSQEGEEKLFF.

This clonotype was recorded once. The junction and the germline gene differ at one end; a read error may be behind it. Here the CDR3 reads CGARDSPSGSRYEQYF. The CDR3 DNA reads as TGCGGTGCTAGAGATTCCCCTAGTGGGAGTCGGTACGAGCAGTACTTC. The genes are TRBV20-1 and TRBJ2-7; TRBD2 might be the D (5 bases). CDR1 is DFQATT, CDR2 SNEGSKA, per germline (reference sequence). The CDR3 spans 16 residues.

This clonotype is labeled as medium-sized. V usage is TRBV20-1 and J usage is TRBJ2-7; D gene ambiguous. V shed 5 bases and J shed 2 bases, with 13 bases lying between them. The germline CDR1 and CDR2 sequences are DFQATT and SNEGSKA (reference sequence). This CDR3 is built from 13 residues. The CDR3 nucleotides read TGCAGTGCTCAAACGACACATACCTACGAGCAGTACTTC. Protein: CSAQTTHTYEQYF.

This clonotype was seen repeatedly, ten times or more. The chain carries TRBV28 and TRBJ2-5; a possible D gene is TRBD2 (5 bases). The germline V gene encodes CDR1 MDHEN and CDR2 SYDVKM. The length of the CDR3 is 13 residues. V was shortened by 5 bases and J by 4 bases, with 11 bases between the two germline ends. The CDR3 sequence: CASSGRGLETQYF. The CDR3 region has the DNA TGTGCCAGCAGTGGCCGGGGTTTAGAGACCCAGTACTTC.

At least ten counts were recorded for this clonotype. The chain links TRBV28 to TRBJ2-7; D possibly corresponds to TRBD2 (5 bases). Per the germline V gene, CDR1 is MDHEN and CDR2 is SYDVKM. The length of the CDR3 is 13 residues. Trimming shortened V by 6 bases and J by 4 bases, and 13 bases separated the two germline ends. The DNA for the CDR3 is TGTGCCAGCAGAGTTCAGAGCGGTTACGAGCAGTACTTC. The encoded protein is CASRVQSGYEQYF.

Regarding this clonotype: Possible read error: a much larger clone is one base away. The chain joins TRBV27 to TRBJ1-2, with D possibly being TRBD1 (5 bases). Trimming pared 2 bases from V and 6 bases from J, leaving 16 bases between. Germline CDR1 MNHEY, CDR2 SMNVEV (reference sequence). This CDR3 is built from 15 residues. CDR3 amino acids: CASSLLGGVNHGYTF. The DNA of the CDR3 is TGTGCCAGCAGTTTACTGGGGGGTGTGAACCATGGCTACACCTTC.

Within the sample, this clonotype is medium-sized. This chain links TRBV28 with TRBJ2-7; D may be TRBD1 (6 bases). Germline V gene sequence: CDR1 MDHEN, CDR2 SYDVKM. The CDR3 extends over 16 amino acids. V was shortened by 7 bases and J by 2 bases, with 21 bases between the two germline ends. In DNA, the CDR3 is TGTGCCAGCACTATCACAGTTGGGGGCAGCGCCTACGAGCAGTACTTC. It encodes CASTITVGGSAYEQYF.